The next 6 T cell receptor beta chains were all read from a single sample in a study of cytomegalovirus exposure and HLA in healthy donors. This table comes from immunoSEQ multiplex PCR, and its TCRdb copy is limited to in-frame clones, with some not included. The sample shows approximately 240,000 clones, about 90% of them seen only once. Material: PBMCs. These receptors all come from a woman younger than 30 in good health and CMV-seronegative.

This rearrangement joins TRBV6-1 to TRBJ2-7; a weak D match, TRBD1 (7 bases). The germline V gene has CDR1 MNHNS and CDR2 SASEGT. Trimming shortened V by 11 bases and J by 1 base, and 15 bases separated the two germline ends. CDR3 length: 13 amino acids. The CDR3 region has the DNA TGTGCCCTAGGGGCAGGGGGGTCCTACGAGCAGTACTTC. The encoded protein is CALGAGGSYEQYF.

V and J are TRBV6-5 and TRBJ2-3, with D perhaps matching TRBD2 (6 bases). From germline, CDR1 is MNHEY and CDR2 SVGAGI. The CDR3 loop spans 16 amino acids. The V and J ends lost 1 base and 2 bases respectively, with 13 bases between them. The CDR3 DNA sequence: TGTGCCAGCAGTTACTTGAGGGCTAGCGCCACAGATACGCAGTATTTT. It translates to CASSYLRASATDTQYF.

The J gene is TRBJ2-1, the V gene TRBV18, with 14 positions matching TRBD2. Germline V gene data show CDR1 as KGHSH and CDR2 as LQKENI. The CDR3 runs to 17 residues. V lost 4 bases to trimming and J lost 5 bases; unmatched junction nucleotides: 7. CDR3 sequence: CASSLRLAGGKHNEQFF. The CDR3 DNA is TGTGCCAGCTCACTGAGACTAGCGGGAGGGAAACACAATGAGCAGTTCTTC.

This clone showed up just a few times. The chain joins TRBV18 to TRBJ2-7; D unclear. Germline V CDR1 and CDR2: KGHSH, LQKENI. Trimming pared 3 bases from V and 0 bases from J, leaving 6 bases between. CDR3 length: 13 residues. CDR3 in DNA: TGTGCCAGCTCACCCGTGAGCTCCTACGAGCAGTACTTC. As protein: CASSPVSSYEQYF.

The V call is TRBV7-8, the J call TRBJ2-3, with D maybe TRBD2 (5 bases). This CDR3 spans 14 amino acids. Germline V CDR1 and CDR2: SGHVS, FQNEAQ. V shed 2 bases and J shed 0 bases, with 6 bases lying between them. Here the CDR3 DNA reads TGTGCCAGCAGCTTAAGCGGAAGCACAGATACGCAGTATTTT. Translated, it gives CASSLSGSTDTQYF.

V is TRBV10-2 and J is TRBJ2-7; weak D call: TRBD2 (5 bases). The CDR3 extends over 15 amino acids. The V gene's germline CDR1 is WSHSY and CDR2 SAAADI. V dropped 4 bases and J dropped 2 bases, with 15 bases sitting between them. CDR3 sequence reads: CASSVGLADTYEQYF. The DNA for the CDR3 is TGCGCCAGCAGTGTAGGGCTAGCAGATACCTACGAGCAGTACTTC.